This note documents a single T cell receptor beta chain sequence. The data are from a study of early stage breast cancer tumors. There are 15 residues in the CDR3. The V end lost 4 bases, the J end lost 1 base, and 15 bases lay between the germline ends. CDR1 is SGHKS and CDR2 is YYEKEE in the germline V gene (reference sequence). Profiled with immunoSEQ multiplex PCR; TCRdb holds only in-frame clones, not every one. The table records about 69,000 clones, roughly 80% of them present only once. The chain is built from TRBV5-5 and TRBJ2-7; D may be TRBD1 or TRBD2 (5 bases each). Sequencing was done on a sample of blood. The receptor was isolated from a person aged 40-50 years with breast cancer. CDR3 protein: CASSQGRGRSYEQYF. The CDR3 DNA follows: TGTGCCAGCAGCCAGGGTCGGGGACGATCCTACGAGCAGTACTTC.